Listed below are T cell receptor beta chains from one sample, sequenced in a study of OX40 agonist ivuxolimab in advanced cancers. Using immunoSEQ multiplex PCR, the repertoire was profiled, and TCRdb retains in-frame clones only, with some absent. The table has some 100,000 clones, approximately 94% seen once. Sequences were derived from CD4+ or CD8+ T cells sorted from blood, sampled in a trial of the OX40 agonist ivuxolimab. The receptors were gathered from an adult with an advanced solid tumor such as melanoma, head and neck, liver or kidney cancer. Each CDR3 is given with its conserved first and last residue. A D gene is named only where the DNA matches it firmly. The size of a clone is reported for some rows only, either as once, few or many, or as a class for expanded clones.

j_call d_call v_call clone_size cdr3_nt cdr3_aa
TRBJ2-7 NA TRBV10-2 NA TGCGCCAGCGGGGACTACGAGCAGTACTTC CASGDYEQYF
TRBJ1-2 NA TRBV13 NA TGTGCCAGCAGCCTCGGGACGGATGGCTACACCTTC CASSLGTDGYTF
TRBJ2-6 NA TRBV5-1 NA TGCGCCAGCAGCTTAATGACCCGGACAGCCGAGTCTGGGGCCAACGTCCTGACTTTC CASSLMTRTAESGANVLTF
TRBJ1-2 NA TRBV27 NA TGTGCCAGCAGTTTATCGAGGAGGTATGGCTACACCTTC CASSLSRRYGYTF
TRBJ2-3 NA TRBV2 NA TGTGCCACCACTAAGGCAGGCACAGATACGCAGTATTTT CATTKAGTDTQYF
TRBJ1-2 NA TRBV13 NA TGTGCCAGCAGCCTCCAGGGTAGGAACTATGGCTACACCTTC CASSLQGRNYGYTF
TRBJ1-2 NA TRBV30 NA TGTGCCTGGAGTGGCACCCATGGACCGCTTGTGGGTTATGGCTACACCTTC CAWSGTHGPLVGYGYTF
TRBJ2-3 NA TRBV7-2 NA TGTGCCAGCAGCTTTGGACTAAACACAGATACGCAGTATTTT CASSFGLNTDTQYF
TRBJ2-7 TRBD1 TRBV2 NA TGTGCCAGCAGTGAAGAAGGGACAGCCGCCTACGAGCAGTACTTC CASSEEGTAAYEQYF
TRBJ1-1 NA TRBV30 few TGTGCCATCGACTTAGCTTTCTTT CAIDLAFF
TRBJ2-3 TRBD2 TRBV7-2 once TGTGCCAGCAGCTCTTCACTAGCGGGGTTTCTAGCAGATACGCAGTATTTT CASSSSLAGFLADTQYF
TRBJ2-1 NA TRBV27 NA TGTGCCAGCAGTCTATGCGAAAAACCGGGACCGGGGTGTGGTGAGTTCTTC CASSLCEKPGPGCGEFF
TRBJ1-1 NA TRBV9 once TGTGCCAGCAGCCCTGGGGGGGCGACAGGGAACACTGAAGCTTTCTTT CASSPGGATGNTEAFF
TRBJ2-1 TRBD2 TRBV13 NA TGTGCCAGCGGAGAGGGGGCTAGCGGGGGAACCGAGCAGTTCTTC CASGEGASGGTEQFF
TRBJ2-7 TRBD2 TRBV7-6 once TGTGCCAGCAGCACCGGGACTAGCGGGGGCGAGCAGTACTTC CASSTGTSGGEQYF
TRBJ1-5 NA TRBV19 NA TGTGCCAGTAGTATATGGGGAAGAGACTACGGGGCCCAGCATTTT CASSIWGRDYGAQHF
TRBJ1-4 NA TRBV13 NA TGTGCCAGCAGCTTAGGCAGGGAAAAACTGTTTTTT CASSLGREKLFF
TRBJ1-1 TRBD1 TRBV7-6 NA TGTGCCAGCAGCTTGACAGGGGGGACTGAAGCTTTCTTT CASSLTGGTEAFF
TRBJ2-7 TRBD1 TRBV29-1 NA TGCAGCGTTGAAGCCCCGGGACAGGGAGCCTACGAGCAGTACTTC CSVEAPGQGAYEQYF
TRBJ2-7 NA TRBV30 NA TGTGCCTGGAGTGCGGACTCCTACGAGCAGTACTTC CAWSADSYEQYF
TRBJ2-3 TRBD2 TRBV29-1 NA TGCAGCGTTCGGGGCGGACTAGCGGGGGTCCGCACAGATACGCAGTATTTT CSVRGGLAGVRTDTQYF
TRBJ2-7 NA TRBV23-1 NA TGCGCCAGCAGTCAACCTGACAGGGACTACTACGAGCAGTACTTC CASSQPDRDYYEQYF
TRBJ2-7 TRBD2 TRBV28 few TGTGCCAGCAGTTCAGGAGCGGCTAGCGGAAACTTC CASSSGAASGNF
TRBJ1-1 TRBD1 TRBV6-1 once TGTGCCAGCAGTTTGGAGGGACAGTACACTGAAGCTTTCTTT CASSLEGQYTEAFF
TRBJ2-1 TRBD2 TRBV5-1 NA TGCGCCAGCAGCTTAGGGACTAGCGGGAGTTGGAGCTCCTACAATGAGCAGTTCTTC CASSLGTSGSWSSYNEQFF
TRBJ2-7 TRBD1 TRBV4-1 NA TGTGCCAGCAGCCTCTACAGGGGACCCTACGAGCAGTACTTC CASSLYRGPYEQYF
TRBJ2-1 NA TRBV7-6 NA TGTGCCAGCAGCTTAGTGGAGAAAAGGTCCTACAATGAGCAGTTCTTC CASSLVEKRSYNEQFF
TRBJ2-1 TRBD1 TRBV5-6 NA TGTGCCAGCAGCCAAACCGACGGTCACGGGACAGGGGTGATGAATGAGCAGTTCTTC CASSQTDGHGTGVMNEQFF
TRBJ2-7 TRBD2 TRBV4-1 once TGCGCCAGCAAACAGACTAGCGGGCCCTACGAGCAGTACTTC CASKQTSGPYEQYF